This TCR beta chain is drawn from a study of beta chain features in type 1 diabetes. Study overall: Sorted cells examined across all samples numbered around 100 million. General observations from the study: PCR might favor shorter templates, but any such skew would affect patients and controls equally.

Reverse transcription of all isolated RNA meant that expressed TCRB transcripts were sequenced. Repertoires were generated with immunoSEQ multiplex PCR, while TCRdb's copy carries only in-frame clones and drops some. The data hold more than 150,000 clones, with roughly 10% observed a single time. The sample holds a few counts of this clone. Antigen unknown. Germline values: CDR1 MDHEN, CDR2 SYDVKM. The CDR3 is 18 residues long. V lost 2 bases and J lost 4, with 24 bases in between. This clonotype was sampled from a man aged 18 to 29 in good health. This sequence joins TRBV28 and TRBJ2-7; maybe TRBD2 (6 bases). The sequenced material came from central memory CD4+ T cells from blood. CDR3 nucleotide sequence: TGTGCCAGCAGTTTACACTTAACGCTGGGACTGCTGACGTACGAGCAGTACTTC. Translated, it gives CASSLHLTLGLLTYEQYF.